The entry below gives a single T cell receptor beta chain sequence along with its context. Its antigen is not identified. These data originate in a study of radiotherapy plus CTLA-4 blockade in lung cancer. Overall study: In 18% of patients, objective responses were seen; 31% had disease control.

The CDR3 runs 15 residues. The V and J ends lost 4 bases and 0 bases respectively, with 11 bases between them. Germline V gene sequence: CDR1 SGHNT, CDR2 YYREEE (reference sequence). TCRdb's copy holds only in-frame clones and misses some; the assay was immunoSEQ multiplex PCR. The sample lists 40,000 to 60,000 clones, 75% to 90% occurring once. Focal radiation plus CTLA-4 blockade with ipilimumab was administered to patients who had chemo-refractory metastatic non-small-cell lung cancer. The study, taken as a whole, reports: According to reports, early shifts in blood T cell clones, alongside interferon-beta, forecast response most accurately. There was expansion of tumor-derived TCR clones in blood after radiotherapy plus ipilimumab.

This receptor was taken from a human donor with non-small cell lung cancer who had stable disease on radiotherapy plus ipilimumab. This rearrangement joins TRBV5-4 to TRBJ2-1, with a weak D call TRBD1 (6 bases). The specimen was peripheral blood, collected from a patient treated with radiotherapy plus ipilimumab. The CDR3 reads CASSTDSSSYNEQFF. CDR3 bases: TGTGCCAGCAGCACGGACAGTAGCTCCTACAATGAGCAGTTCTTC.